This T cell receptor beta chain was sequenced during a study of blood T cell repertoires in COVID-19. Study in general: The study drew acute and convalescent COVID-19 samples from the United States, Italy and Spain.

In the original analysis: Amplification of reference gene primers provided the estimated nucleated cell counts. Measured with immunoSEQ multiplex PCR; TCRdb has only the in-frame clones, and not every one. The DNA gave D and trimming, while V, J and clone size come from that table. The data contain roughly 26,000 clones, 60% to 70% of them singletons. In germline, CDR1 is SEHNR, CDR2 FQNEAQ (reference sequence). The CDR3 runs 15 residues. Between the trimmed V and J ends, which lost 5 bases and 1 base, there was a span of 14 bases. The chain combines TRBV7-9 with TRBJ2-5; D perhaps matches TRBD1 (5 bases). The TCR was taken from a man in his sixties with active or convalescent COVID-19. The sample consisted of peripheral blood. This CDR3 is CASSRNRIGQETQYF. The CDR3 DNA is TGTGCCAGCAGCCGGAACAGGATCGGCCAAGAGACCCAGTACTTC.